This passage covers 29 T cell receptor beta chains from one sample sequenced in a study of tumor and adjacent non-tumor tissue in lung cancer. RNA was extracted from bulk tissue without any cell sorting. A modified ARM-PCR protocol with three rounds of nested PCR amplified TCRbeta. In TCRdb, the multiplex PCR reads were re-called with MiXCR into one record per CDR3 protein. The sample carries more than 60,000 distinct CDR3 sequences, around four fifths recorded once. The sequenced sample was lung tumor tissue. These TCRs come from a woman aged 45-59 years with non-small cell lung cancer.

The chain links TRBV11-2 to TRBJ1-5; D is unresolved. The J call may be incorrect, as the DNA end agrees better with TRBJ2-3. The CDR3 runs to 15 residues. Germline loops: CDR1 SGHAT, CDR2 FQNNGV. Here the CDR3 reads CASSFDGLRNQSQYF. CDR3 DNA sequence: TGTGCCAGCAGCTTTGATGGATTGAGAAATCAGTCCCAGTATTTT.

About this clonotype: One junction end does not reproduce the germline sequence, and a read error may be involved. The chain links TRBV7-9 to TRBJ1-6; D may be TRBD1 (6 bases). CDR1 is SEHNR, CDR2 FQNEAQ, per germline (reference sequence). This CDR3 has 15 amino acids. CDR3 amino acids: CASSIQGSDNSALHF. CDR3 coding DNA: TGTGCCAGCAGCATACAGGGATCTGATAATTCAGCCCTCCACTTC.

In the case of this clonotype: The junction differs from germline at one of its ends, possibly a read error. The chain couples TRBV12-3 or TRBV12-4 to TRBJ2-2, with unresolved D. The CDR3 has 13 residues. CDR3 DNA: TGTGACAGCAGAATAGACAACACCGAGGAGCTGTTTTTT. It codes for CDSRIDNTEELFF.

The chain recombines TRBV10-3 with TRBJ2-7, with 9 bases matching TRBD1. The CDR3 extends over 15 amino acids. V lost 8 bases to trimming and J lost 7 bases; unmatched junction nucleotides: 15. CDR1 and CDR2 from the germline V gene are ENHRY and SYGVKD. The CDR3 nucleotides read TGTGCCATCGGGAGTAGGGGACAGGGAATAGGGGAGCAGTACTTC. Translation: CAIGSRGQGIGEQYF.

This clonotype was detected ten times or more. The chain recombines TRBV20-1 with TRBJ1-1; D gene ambiguous. The CDR3 is 13 residues long. Germline-derived CDR1 and CDR2 are DFQATT and SNEGSKA (reference sequence). V was shortened by 7 bases and J by 8 bases, with 20 bases between the two germline ends. The CDR3 sequence: CSGWRGFDLEAFF. CDR3 coding DNA: TGCAGTGGCTGGCGGGGTTTCGACTTAGAAGCTTTCTTT.

For this clonotype: At one end, the junction sequence differs from germline, possibly due to a read error. The rearrangement joins TRBV5-4 to TRBJ2-1, with a weak D call TRBD1 (6 bases). Germline CDR1 and CDR2: SGHNT and YYREEE (reference sequence). There are 12 residues in the CDR3. CDR3 residues: CTSSSTDSEQFF. CDR3 bases: TGTACCAGCAGCTCGACGGACAGTGAGCAGTTCTTC.

On this clonotype: One junction end disagrees with the germline gene, perhaps due to a read error. The chain uses TRBV20-1 and TRBJ2-7; TRBD1 matches at 12 bases. There are 13 residues in the CDR3. The germline gives CDR1 DFQATT, CDR2 SNEGSKA (reference sequence). The CDR3 DNA sequence: TGCTGTGCTATCGGGACAGGGGGCCTCGAGCAGTACTTC. It yields the protein CCAIGTGGLEQYF.

The chain couples TRBV29-1 to TRBJ2-7, with TRBD2 identical over 11 bases. Germline lookup yields CDR1 SQVTM and CDR2 ANQGSEA. The junction had 16 bases not matched to a gene; V was cut back by 8 bases and J by 7 bases. This CDR3 contains 15 residues. CDR3 in DNA: TGCAGCATTGCCCCCGGGACTAGCGGTGGGAGTGAGCAGTACTTC. This codes for CSIAPGTSGGSEQYF.

This clonotype was recorded only once. Since no conserved phenylalanine or tryptophan closes the CDR3, a read error is the likely cause. The chain is built from TRBV20-1 and TRBJ1-2; D not resolved. Germline values: CDR1 DFQATT, CDR2 SNEGSKA (reference sequence). This CDR3 spans 11 amino acids. V gave up 6 bases and J gave up 2 bases, with 7 bases separating them. The CDR3 sequence is CSASKNYGYTL. CDR3 DNA: TGCAGTGCCTCGAAAAACTATGGCTACACCTTA.

About this clonotype: A single base separates this from a much larger clone, so it may be a read error. The chain has TRBV6-6 and TRBJ1-2; 7 nucleotides agree with TRBD1. J lost 1 base, V lost 7 bases, and 6 bases had no gene match. Germline-derived CDR1 and CDR2 are MNHNY and SVGAGI (reference sequence). The CDR3 sequence is 14 residues long. The CDR3 bases are TGTGCCAGCACCTATGGGACAGTTAACTATGGCTACACCTTC. Translated: CASTYGTVNYGYTF.

The rearrangement uses TRBV12-5 and TRBJ2-3, with D possibly being TRBD1 (6 bases). Between the trimmed V and J ends, which lost 10 bases and 1 base, there was a span of 24 bases. The germline gives CDR1 LGHNT, CDR2 FRNRAP. The CDR3 is made up of 17 amino acids. In DNA, the CDR3 is TGTGCTAATGGCTTGGGCTCTCAGGGACACGGCACAGATACGCAGTATTTT. The encoded protein is CANGLGSQGHGTDTQYF.

On this clonotype itself: This could be a read error, since a much larger clone is one nucleotide away. No conserved phenylalanine or tryptophan ends this CDR3, so it is likely a read error. The rearrangement links TRBV20-1 to TRBJ1-1; 8 bases are a match to TRBD1. The CDR3 is made up of 14 amino acids. The ends lost 0 bases at V and 9 bases at J; junction bases unmatched: 9. Germline assignment: CDR1 DFQATT and CDR2 SNEGSKA (reference sequence). CDR3 in DNA: TGCAGTGCTAGAGAAGGGACAGGTTTTACTCAAGCTTTCCTT. Translated: CSAREGTGFTQAFL.

In regard to this clonotype: A read error may account for a junction end that differs from germline. The rearrangement uses TRBV11-2 and TRBJ2-1; 9 nucleotides match TRBD2. The CDR3 is 20 residues long. Germline V gene lookup returns CDR1 SGHAT and CDR2 FQNNGV. The CDR3 reads CAGSLFRPLAGLRTYNEQLF. In DNA form, the CDR3 reads TGTGCCGGCAGCTTGTTCCGGCCTCTAGCGGGATTAAGAACCTACAATGAGCAGTTATTC.

The chain carries TRBV4-1 and TRBJ2-7, with 7 bases fitting TRBD2. The CDR3 extends over 13 amino acids. The germline V gene has CDR1 MGHRA and CDR2 YSYEKL. J lost 5 bases, V lost 10 bases, and 11 bases had no gene match. The CDR3 protein is CANSSRLAHEQYF. The CDR3 nucleotides are TGCGCCAACAGTTCCCGACTAGCCCACGAGCAGTACTTC.

As concerns this clonotype: The conserved phenylalanine or tryptophan normally closing the CDR3 is absent here, so this likely arose from a read error. It is unclear where the CDR3 begins or ends on the DNA, so no DNA is shown, and the CDR3 is as TCRdb lists it. This chain connects TRBV12-3 or TRBV12-4 to TRBJ2-3; TRBD1, as called in the table, went unchecked against the DNA. With termini counted, the CDR3 has 14 amino acids. The CDR3 is CASIRTGSTDTRYL.

Concerning this clonotype: Mismatch with germline at one junction end may stem from a read error. The chain combines TRBV4-1 with TRBJ2-1, with a weak D call TRBD2 (6 bases). The CDR3 has 16 residues. Germline loops: CDR1 MGHRA, CDR2 YSYEKL. This chain's CDR3 is CAGSQVTNGRRNEQFF. In DNA form, the CDR3 reads TGCGCCGGCAGCCAAGTGACTAACGGGAGAAGAAATGAGCAGTTCTTC.

This clonotype occurred a few times. One base away lies a much larger clone, so this may be a sequencing read error. This chain uses TRBV10-3 with TRBJ2-2, with D possibly matching TRBD2 (6 bases). Germline V gives CDR1 ENHRY, CDR2 SYGVKD. The length of the CDR3 is 14 residues. DNA of the CDR3: TGTACCACACGGGCGGGGTGGGGCACCAGGGAGCTGTTTTTT. This codes for CTTRAGWGTRELFF.

About this clonotype: The missing conserved phenylalanine or tryptophan at the end of this CDR3 makes a read error likely. The chain has TRBV7-9 and TRBJ2-1; 10 bases match TRBD2. The CDR3 sequence is 17 residues long. Trimming removed 9 bases from V and 4 bases from J; junction bases left unmatched: 15. Germline V gene sequence: CDR1 SEHNR, CDR2 FQNEAQ (reference sequence). The CDR3 reads CASSPRRTSGLYNEQFS. For the CDR3, the DNA is TGTGCCAGTAGCCCAAGGCGGACTAGCGGCCTTTACAATGAGCAGTTCTCC.

Turning to this clonotype: Relative to the germline gene, one junction end is altered; a read error may explain this. This sequence joins TRBV11-1 and TRBJ2-5; D gene unclear. CDR3 size: 14 residues. CDR1 and CDR2 from the germline V gene are SGHAT and FQDESV (reference sequence). CDR3 loop: CVSSFPMLKETQYF. CDR3 coding DNA: TGTGTCAGCAGCTTTCCTATGCTCAAAGAGACCCAGTATTTC.

V gene TRBV4-1 combines with J gene TRBJ2-2; no clear D gene. CDR1 and CDR2 from the germline V gene are MGHRA and YSYEKL. The CDR3 covers 14 residues. Deletions cut 8 bases from V and 1 base from J, with 11 bases between. CDR3 DNA: TGCGCCAGCCTCATGGCTAGGAACACCGGGGAGCTGTTTTTT. As protein: CASLMARNTGELFF.

The chain uses TRBV4-2 and TRBJ2-3; D unclear. V gave up 4 bases and J gave up 5 bases, with 19 bases separating them. This CDR3 has 16 amino acids. Germline CDR1 LGHNA, CDR2 YNFKEQ. The DNA of the CDR3 is TGTGCCAGCAGCCCGGTACGCGAGGAGAGCTTAGATACGCAGTATTTT. Its translation is CASSPVREESLDTQYF.

On this clonotype itself: Here the CDR3 omits its conserved ending phenylalanine or tryptophan, so a read error is the likely source. The rearrangement links TRBV4-1 to TRBJ2-1; 12 bases agree with TRBD2. The V segment lost 2 bases and the J segment 6 bases; nucleotides outside the gene matches: 5. Germline V gene lookup returns CDR1 MGHRA and CDR2 YSYEKL. The length of the CDR3 is 16 residues. CDR3: CASSQPSGLAGNEQFI. The CDR3 DNA reads TGCGCCAGCAGCCAACCATCGGGACTAGCGGGCAATGAGCAGTTCATC.

The V call is TRBV5-4, the J call TRBJ2-2, with D tentatively TRBD1 (6 bases). The germline V gene encodes CDR1 SGHNT and CDR2 YYREEE (reference sequence). The CDR3 covers 15 residues. Trimming pared 7 bases from V and 5 bases from J, leaving 18 bases between. The CDR3 DNA reads TGTGCCAGCCAACAAAATAGGGGGAAGACCGGGGAGCTGTTTTTT. This codes for CASQQNRGKTGELFF.

A few counts support this clonotype. A much larger clone is a single base away; this may be a read error. The genes are TRBV6-4 and TRBJ2-3, with TRBD1 matching 11 bases. Per germline, CDR1 MRHNA and CDR2 SNTAGT. This CDR3 region has 15 residues. The CDR3 reads CTSSSGTGGTDTQYF. CDR3 nucleotides: TGTACCAGCAGCTCCGGGACAGGGGGTACAGATACGCAGTATTTT.

In regard to this clonotype: This may come from a read error, since a much larger clone is one base off. The CDR3 does not end in the conserved phenylalanine or tryptophan, so this is likely a read error. The genes are TRBV7-9 and TRBJ2-3, with D unclear. The V gene's germline CDR1 is SEHNR and CDR2 FQNEAQ (reference sequence). V lost 1 base and J lost 5, with 4 bases in between. CDR3 size: 12 residues. DNA of the CDR3: TGTGCCAGCAGCTTAGTGGTAGATACGCAGTATTAT. This sequence encodes CASSLVVDTQYY.

As regards this clonotype: The junction and the germline gene differ at one end; a read error may be behind it. The J gene is TRBJ2-1, the V gene TRBV6-1; the D call may be TRBD1 or TRBD2 (5 bases each). The V gene's germline CDR1 is MNHNS and CDR2 SASEGT. The CDR3 is made up of 16 amino acids. CDR3 region: CAAAGGTRVAYNEQFF. For the CDR3, the DNA is TGTGCCGCGGCTGGGGGTACGAGAGTTGCCTACAATGAACAGTTCTTC.

This clonotype was recorded once. The chain joins TRBV28 to TRBJ2-2, with 10 bases aligning to TRBD1. V trimming: 4 bases; J trimming: 4 bases; junction bases outside the gene matches: 9. Germline-derived CDR1 and CDR2 are MDHEN and SYDVKM. CDR3 size: 17 residues. The CDR3 is CASSSRDRGLCTGELFF. The CDR3 DNA sequence: TGTGCCAGCAGTTCCCGCGACAGGGGGCTCTGCACCGGGGAGCTGTTTTTT.

The chain carries TRBV20-1 and TRBJ2-1, with a possible D match to TRBD1 (6 bases). CDR3 size: 11 residues. Germline V gene sequence: CDR1 DFQATT, CDR2 SNEGSKA (reference sequence). The CDR3 coding sequence is TGCAATGCCAAGACGGCTTGGGGGCATTTCTTC. Protein: CNAKTAWGHFF.

Concerning this clonotype itself: The junction differs from germline at one of its ends, possibly a read error. The rearrangement uses TRBV10-3 and TRBJ1-1; D is unresolved. This CDR3 has 12 amino acids. From germline, CDR1 is ENHRY and CDR2 SYGVKD. The DNA of the CDR3 is TGTGCCATCAGTGAGACACGAGGTGAAGGTTTCTTT. Protein product: CAISETRGEGFF.